This TCR beta chain emerged from a study of T cell responses to AZD1222 COVID-19 vaccine. Whole-study findings and limits: The donor cohort was predominantly white British with a female majority, and clonal diversity may have been underestimated.

Some clones are missing from TCRdb's copy, which holds only in-frame ones; the method was immunoSEQ multiplex PCR. This table holds roughly 170,000 clones, roughly nine tenths found once. Regarding this clone: Its matching antigen is unknown.

V dropped 6 bases and J dropped 2; count of bases not matched to a gene: 3. From germline, CDR1 is MDHEN and CDR2 SYDVKM. The CDR3 spans 14 residues. Sequenced material: peripheral blood, taken on day 0 of AZD1222 vaccination. V gene TRBV28 combines with J gene TRBJ1-5; 8 bases line up with TRBD1. The receptor comes from an adult in good health. The CDR3 DNA is TGTGCCAGCAGAAAGACAGGGGGCAATCAGCCCCAGCATTTT. Translated, it gives CASRKTGGNQPQHF.